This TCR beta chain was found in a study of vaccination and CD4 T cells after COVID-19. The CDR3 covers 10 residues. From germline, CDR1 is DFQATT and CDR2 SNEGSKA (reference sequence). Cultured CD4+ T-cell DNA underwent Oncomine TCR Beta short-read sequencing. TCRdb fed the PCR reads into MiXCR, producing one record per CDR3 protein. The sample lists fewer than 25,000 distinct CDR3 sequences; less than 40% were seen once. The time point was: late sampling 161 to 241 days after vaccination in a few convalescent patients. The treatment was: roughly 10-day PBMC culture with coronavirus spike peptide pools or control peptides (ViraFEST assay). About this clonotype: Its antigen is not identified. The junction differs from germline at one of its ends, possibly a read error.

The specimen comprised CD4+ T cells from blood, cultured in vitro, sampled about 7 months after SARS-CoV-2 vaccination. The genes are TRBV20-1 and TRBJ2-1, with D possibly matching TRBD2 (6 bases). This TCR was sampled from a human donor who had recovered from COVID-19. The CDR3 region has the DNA TGCAGTGCTTACCGGGACTCTTTAATCTTC. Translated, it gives CSAYRDSLIF.